This T cell receptor (beta chain) was recovered during a study of T cells in Graves' hyperthyroidism and ophthalmopathy. This clonotype was seen ten or more times. Its antigen is unidentified. Study-wide results and limits: Blood held most thyroid clonotypes expanded above 0.001 frequency.

Trimming cost V 6 bases and J 6 bases; bases outside gene matches: 8. The CDR3 is 14 residues long. Germline CDR1 is SGHAT and CDR2 is FQNNGV. The investigators amplified TCR beta CDR3 regions from RNA transcripts. The TCR CDR3 first-round RT-PCR relied on the HTBI primer set. TCRdb redid the calling of the multiplex PCR reads with MiXCR, one entry per CDR3 protein. Here the sample spans around 250,000 distinct CDR3 sequences, less than 15% being singletons. The authors obtained PBMCs from 9 to 10 ml of fresh peripheral blood. This clonotype was obtained from a woman aged 40 to 49 with Graves' hyperthyroidism that later progressed to Graves' ophthalmopathy. The rearrangement joins TRBV11-2 to TRBJ1-2; 9 bases fit TRBD1. Sequencing input: blood. The CDR3 bases are TGTGCCAGCAGGAAGCCGGGACAGGGAAATGGCTACACCTTC. This gives the protein CASRKPGQGNGYTF. The variable domain in full, with the rest retrieved from reference TRBV11-2 and TRBJ1-2, is EAGVAQSPRYKIIEKRQSVAFWCNPISGHATLYWYQQILGQGPKLLIQFQNNGVVDDSQLPKDRFSAERLKGVDSTLKIQPAKLEDSAVYLCASRKPGQGNGYTFGSGTRLTVV.